The subject of this entry is one T cell receptor beta chain. Across 24 US areas, participants ranged in age from 18 to 89 years. Assignment of participants to cohorts was predicated upon participant-reported clinical history. Cohort 3 donors counted as recovered after two negative PCRs, clearance, or resolved symptoms. Germline values: CDR1 SGHNT, CDR2 YENEEA. The CDR3 is 13 residues long. V was trimmed by 5 bases and J by 4 bases, leaving 10 bases between them. This entry comes from a study of blood T cell repertoires in COVID-19. The authors' processing: Using reference gene primer amplification, nucleated cell counts were estimated. Generated by immunoSEQ multiplex PCR, the TCRdb table keeps only in-frame clones and is missing some. Clonal size and the V and J genes are those of that table, whereas D and trimming came from the DNA. The sample records hundreds of thousands of clones, 85% to 90% being singletons.

The TCR sequence derives from a woman aged 45-65 years who had recovered from COVID-19. Sequenced input: PBMCs or T cells enriched from blood (not recorded which). The chain carries TRBV11-3 and TRBJ2-3; D not certain. CDR3 DNA sequence: TGTGCCAGCAGCCCCCGTTCCCCAGATACGCAGTATTTT. This sequence encodes CASSPRSPDTQYF.